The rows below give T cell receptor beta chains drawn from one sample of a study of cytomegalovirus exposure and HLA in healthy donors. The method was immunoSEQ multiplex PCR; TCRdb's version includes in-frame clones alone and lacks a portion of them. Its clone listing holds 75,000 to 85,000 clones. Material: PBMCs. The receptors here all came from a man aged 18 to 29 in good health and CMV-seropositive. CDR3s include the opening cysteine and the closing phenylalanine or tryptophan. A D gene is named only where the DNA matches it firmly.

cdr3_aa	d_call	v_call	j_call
CASSLAGTGAGEQYF	TRBD2	TRBV5-6	TRBJ2-5
CASSETGAGGNTIYF	-	TRBV6-1	TRBJ1-3
CASSPMTGVSYGYTF	TRBD1	TRBV7-9	TRBJ1-2
CASSPQVGTGVTDTQYF	TRBD1	TRBV18	TRBJ2-3
CASSMPRGQGSYEQYF	TRBD1	TRBV19	TRBJ2-7
CSARSNYEQYF	-	TRBV20-1	TRBJ2-7
CASSRRDSGNTIYF	-	TRBV13	TRBJ1-3
CASSSAGATDTQYF	TRBD2	TRBV28	TRBJ2-3
CASSLRSTGAYEQYF	-	TRBV5-1	TRBJ2-7
CASSLTGGETGELFF	TRBD1	TRBV7-6	TRBJ2-2
CASNTRTGTGTYEQYF	TRBD1	TRBV6-6	TRBJ2-7
CAWSYGTGAYEQYF	TRBD1	TRBV30	TRBJ2-7
CASSRDRGEQPQHF	TRBD1	TRBV2	TRBJ1-5
CASSLGHTSTDTQYF	-	TRBV7-6	TRBJ2-3
CASSRGGPNTEAFF	-	TRBV4-1	TRBJ1-1
CASSQGGTGGAWEKLFF	TRBD1	TRBV4-1	TRBJ1-4
CASSRFWTDYGYTF	-	TRBV4-1	TRBJ1-2
CASSFTIYEQYF	-	TRBV7-2	TRBJ2-7
CASSAITSYEQYF	-	TRBV2	TRBJ2-7
CASRTSSYEQYF	TRBD2	TRBV27	TRBJ2-7
CASSPAATTNEKLFF	-	TRBV5-5	TRBJ1-4
CASSRGPVYEQYF	TRBD1	TRBV5-4	TRBJ2-7
CAGSRPGDTQYF	-	TRBV4-2	TRBJ2-3